This TCR beta chain was sequenced during a study of blood T cell repertoires in COVID-19. This clone showed up just once. The ends were cut back, 4 bases at V and 4 bases at J, with 16 bases in the middle. Per germline, CDR1 SGHTA and CDR2 FQGNSA. The CDR3 is made up of 15 amino acids. Per the original data handling: Estimation of nucleated cell counts relied on the amplification of reference gene primers. Assay: immunoSEQ multiplex PCR; the TCRdb copy retains only in-frame clones and omits some. D and trimming were read from the DNA, whereas the V and J calls and clone size are those reported in that table. The sample has 200,000 to 250,000 clones, about 80% seen once.

The clonotype originates from an elderly woman with acute or convalescent COVID-19. Sequenced sample: peripheral blood. J is TRBJ2-5 and V is TRBV7-2, with D maybe TRBD1 (5 bases). Here the CDR3 DNA reads TGTGCCAGCAGCTCGACCTCTGGGGCGATAGAGACCCAGTACTTC. The encoded protein is CASSSTSGAIETQYF. Together with reference TRBV7-2 and TRBJ2-5, the CDR3 gives the full variable domain: GAGVSQSPSNKVTEKGKDVELRCDPISGHTALYWYRQSLGQGLEFLIYFQGNSAPDKSGLPSDRFSAERTGGSVSTLTIQRTQQEDSAVYLCASSSTSGAIETQYFGPGTRLLVL.